This T cell receptor beta chain derives from a study of siplizumab effects on memory and regulatory T cells. TCRdb's table, derived via immunoSEQ multiplex PCR, lists solely in-frame clones and lacks some. The sample shows about 52,000 clones, approximately 97% of them seen only once. Germline CDR1 KGHSH, CDR2 LQKENI. The CDR3 runs to 17 residues. Unmatched junction bases numbered 13, after V lost 3 bases and J lost 5 bases. Source material: naive CD4+ T cells sorted from blood. The J gene is TRBJ2-5, the V gene TRBV18; 9 nucleotides line up with TRBD2. The origin of this receptor is a human donor in good health. The chain's CDR3 is CASSPKILAGALETQYF. For the CDR3, the DNA is TGTGCCAGCTCACCGAAGATTTTAGCGGGAGCTTTGGAGACCCAGTACTTC. The full variable domain, completed using reference TRBV18 and TRBJ2-5, is NAGVMQNPRHLVRRRGQEARLRCSPMKGHSHVYWYRQLPEEGLKFMVYLQKENIIDESGMPKERFSAEFPKEGPSILRIQQVVRGDSAAYFCASSPKILAGALETQYFGPGTRLLVL.